This paragraph covers one T cell receptor beta chain sequence. Looked up from germline, CDR1 is LNHDA and CDR2 is SQIVND (reference sequence). V shed 5 bases and J shed 0 bases, with 8 bases lying between them. This CDR3 comprises 13 residues. The data derive from a study of OX40 agonist ivuxolimab in advanced cancers. Across the whole study: Aged about 23 to 80 with a mean of roughly 65 years, they were less than 90% male.

Exclusion applied to patients with autoimmune disease history or systemic immunosuppression. Here immunoSEQ multiplex PCR was the method, and the copy in TCRdb shows in-frame clones only, minus some. The sample has roughly 18,000 clones; 70% to 90% are singletons. The TCR comes from an adult with an advanced solid tumor such as melanoma, head and neck, liver or kidney cancer. Here the sequenced sample was CD4+ or CD8+ T cells sorted from blood, taken in a trial of the OX40 agonist ivuxolimab. The chain couples TRBV19 to TRBJ2-7; D perhaps matches TRBD1 (6 bases). CDR3 sequence (DNA): TGTGCCAGTAGTGGGGGACACTCCTACGAGCAGTACTTC. Translated, it gives CASSGGHSYEQYF.